This T cell receptor (beta chain) was sequenced in a study of T-cell memory formation after mild COVID-19. At the level of the study: TCR clusters largely stayed donor specific. Study-wide points: The study found balanced CD4/CD8 in clones contracting day 15 to 85 and a CD4+ lean in later expanders. Cross-reactive memory appears to have joined, as suggested by some responding clones showing up in pre-infection memory.

Regarding this clonotype: Its antigen is undetermined.

CDR1 MNHNS and CDR2 SASEGT come from the germline V gene. The CDR3 is 14 amino acids. V shed 2 bases and J 7 bases; nucleotides not matched to a gene: 6. TCRdb itself ran the 5' RACE reads through MiXCR, one entry per CDR3 protein. The sample includes fewer than 400,000 distinct CDR3 sequences, 10% to 15% seen only once; the top ten take around a fifth. The sequence was obtained from a man between 18 and 29 years old who had mild COVID-19 (a few samples of this study predate the infection). Cell type and time point are not known. Sequencing was done on a sample of PBMCs or a T cell subset sorted from them (not recorded which). The rearrangement joins TRBV6-1 to TRBJ2-7; 9 nucleotides align to TRBD2. CDR3 bases: TGTGCCAGCAGTGAACTCGGAGCGGGGGGAGAGCAGTACTTC. Protein product: CASSELGAGGEQYF.